The 13 T cell receptor beta chains below all came from one sample that was sequenced in a study of blood T cell repertoires in COVID-19. Clones were sequenced by immunoSEQ multiplex PCR, and TCRdb holds only the in-frame ones, with some missing. The sample has 150,000 to 180,000 clones, 84% seen once; the top ten hold more than 7.5%. Input material: peripheral blood. Receptor source: a woman in her forties or fifties with acute or convalescent COVID-19.

V and J are TRBV28 and TRBJ1-2; possible D gene TRBD1, 6 bases. Trimming removed 6 bases from V and 8 bases from J, with 16 bases in between. Germline loops: CDR1 MDHEN, CDR2 SYDVKM. This CDR3 has 13 residues. DNA for the CDR3: TGTGCCAGCAGCGAACAGGGAATATACGGCTACACCTTC. As protein: CASSEQGIYGYTF.

This chain joins TRBV30 and TRBJ1-4; TRBD1 agrees at 10 bases. The J segment lost 8 bases and the V segment lost 3 bases, leaving 6 bases of the junction unmatched. The CDR3 consists of 14 residues. The germline V gene has CDR1 GTSNPN and CDR2 SVGIG (reference sequence). The CDR3 nucleotides read TGTGCCTGGAGGGACAGGGGGGGAAGCGAAAAACTGTTTTTT. Translated: CAWRDRGGSEKLFF.

In nucleotides, the CDR3 is TGTGCCAGCTCACCAAACAGGGATCAGCCCCAGCATTTT. Translating gives CASSPNRDQPQHF. The gene calls are TRBV18 and TRBJ1-5; TRBD1 is a possible D gene (6 bases). V was cut by 2 bases and J by 5 bases, with 7 bases left in between. Germline V CDR1 and CDR2: KGHSH, LQKENI. This CDR3 is built from 13 residues.

The chain uses TRBV6-5 and TRBJ2-7, with D uncertain. Germline CDR1 reads MNHEY; CDR2 reads SVGAGI. The CDR3 covers 15 residues. Deletions cut 4 bases from V and 7 bases from J, with 20 bases between. CDR3 DNA: TGTGCCAGCAGTTCTGCTTACTTCCCCCCAGGAGAGCAGTACTTC. Translation gives CASSSAYFPPGEQYF.

CDR3 sequence: CASSDDRASGNTIYF. The DNA for the CDR3 is TGTGCCAGCAGTGATGACAGGGCGTCTGGAAACACCATATATTTT. V usage is TRBV25-1 and J usage is TRBJ1-3; 7 nucleotides match TRBD1. This CDR3 has 15 residues. The trim removed 3 bases at V and 1 base at J, leaving 3 bases unmatched. Per the germline V gene, CDR1 is MGHDK and CDR2 is SYGVNS.

The rearrangement joins TRBV4-3 to TRBJ1-6; unclear D gene. The CDR3 loop spans 15 amino acids. V shed 1 base and J shed 7 bases, with 11 bases lying between them. Germline loops: CDR1 LGHNA, CDR2 YSLEER. The CDR3 sequence is CASSQATMINSPLHF. The DNA for the CDR3 is TGCGCCAGCAGCCAAGCGACAATGATAAATTCACCCCTCCACTTT.

This CDR3 reads CASLQGLYGYTF. DNA for the CDR3: TGTGCCAGCTTACAGGGCCTATATGGCTACACCTTC. The J gene is TRBJ1-2, the V gene TRBV6-5; tentative D call: TRBD1 (6 bases). V lost 8 bases and J lost 5, with 12 bases in between. Germline CDR1 reads MNHEY; CDR2 reads SVGAGI. The CDR3 runs to 12 residues.

This clone occurred once. The CDR3 here is CASSLGLQVLNTEAFF. In nucleotides, the CDR3 is TGTGCCAGCAGCTTAGGCCTGCAGGTCTTGAACACTGAAGCTTTCTTT. The genes are TRBV13 and TRBJ1-1; no clear D. Germline CDR1 PRHDT, CDR2 FYEKMQ (reference sequence). This CDR3 comprises 16 residues. The ends were cut back, 0 bases at V and 0 bases at J, with 11 bases in the middle.

This clone was recorded a few times. The chain combines TRBV7-2 with TRBJ1-6; D possibly corresponds to TRBD1 (5 bases). Germline V gene sequence: CDR1 SGHTA, CDR2 FQGNSA. With 4 bases removed from V and 9 bases from J, the gap between germline ends came to 22 bases. The CDR3 has 17 residues. CDR3 nucleotide sequence: TGTGCCAGCAGCTCATCCGTCCCCGGGGGGTCTGGTTCACCCCTCCACTTT. Protein product: CASSSSVPGGSGSPLHF.

The V gene is TRBV5-4, the J gene TRBJ1-4; 7 positions agree with TRBD1. The V gene's germline CDR1 is SGHNT and CDR2 YYREEE (reference sequence). J gave up 1 base and V 4 bases, and 4 bases lay outside the gene matches. This CDR3 is 15 amino acids long. The CDR3 is CASSPQGQTNEKLFF. The CDR3 DNA is TGTGCCAGCAGCCCACAGGGGCAAACTAATGAAAAACTGTTTTTT.

This clone was seen a few times. The chain uses TRBV2 and TRBJ2-1; tentative D call: TRBD2 (6 bases). V lost 1 base, J lost 3 bases, and 10 bases lay in between. Germline V gene data show CDR1 as SNHLY and CDR2 as FYNNEI. The CDR3 length is 15 residues. CDR3 DNA: TGTGCCAGCAGTGAAGATGTGGGGGGCTACAATGAGCAGTTCTTC. As protein: CASSEDVGGYNEQFF.

The chain has TRBV4-2 and TRBJ2-3; 8 nucleotides agree with TRBD2. CDR1 LGHNA and CDR2 YNFKEQ come from the germline V gene. V gave up 3 bases and J gave up 2 bases; unmatched junction bases: 7. The CDR3 consists of 16 residues. In nucleotides, the CDR3 is TGTGCCAGCAGCCAGAGCCGCGGGGGGTTCACAGATACGCAGTATTTT. It yields the protein CASSQSRGGFTDTQYF.

V is TRBV6-6 and J is TRBJ2-5; D might be TRBD2 (5 bases). Germline CDR1 reads MNHNY; CDR2 reads SVGAGI (reference sequence). This CDR3 is built from 13 residues. V lost 6 bases and J lost 10, with 18 bases in between. In nucleotides, the CDR3 is TGTGCCAGCAGCGAAGGACTTTGCGGTAACCAGTACTTC. Protein: CASSEGLCGNQYF.